The 15 T cell receptor beta chains below come from one sample, sequenced in a study of T cell changes during pregnancy in multiple sclerosis. The method was immunoSEQ multiplex PCR; TCRdb's version includes in-frame clones alone and lacks a portion of them. The repertoire includes about 68,000 clones, under 95% of them detected once, and around 0.9% sits in the top ten. The sample consisted of peripheral blood, taken in the second trimester of pregnancy. These TCRs come from a female donor with multiple sclerosis, enrolled in a pregnancy study.

V usage is TRBV19 and J usage is TRBJ1-1; 7 bases line up with TRBD1. V was pared by 3 bases and J by 7 bases, with 14 bases of the junction left unmatched. This CDR3 region has 16 residues. Germline V lookup: CDR1 LNHDA, CDR2 SQIVND (reference sequence). CDR3 protein: CASSITSSSRQGEAFF. DNA for the CDR3: TGTGCCAGTAGTATTACGAGTAGCAGCAGACAGGGTGAAGCTTTCTTT.

The chain employs TRBV2 and TRBJ2-5; 8 bases fit TRBD1. CDR1 and CDR2 (germline): SNHLY, FYNNEI. V was pared by 5 bases and J by 1 base, with 3 bases of the junction left unmatched. The CDR3 is 14 residues long. Written as DNA, the CDR3 is TGTGCCAGCAGTCAGACAGGGGTCCAAGAGACCCAGTACTTC. Protein sequence: CASSQTGVQETQYF.

The V and J genes are TRBV18 and TRBJ2-1, with 15 bases matching TRBD2. CDR1 and CDR2 from the germline V gene are KGHSH and LQKENI. The V and J ends lost 4 bases and 4 bases, in that order; junction bases with no gene match: 17. The CDR3 consists of 21 residues. Written as DNA, the CDR3 is TGTGCCAGCTCACTCTACGGGACAGGAGGACTAGCGGGGGGGTTTTACAATGAGCAGTTCTTC. It translates to CASSLYGTGGLAGGFYNEQFF.

The chain recombines TRBV6-1 with TRBJ2-1; TRBD1 agrees at 10 bases. Germline CDR1 reads MNHNS; CDR2 reads SASEGT. CDR3 length: 15 residues. J gave up 3 bases and V 6 bases, and 5 bases lay outside the gene matches. The CDR3 protein is CASRMTGGHYNEQFF. The CDR3 region has the DNA TGTGCCAGCAGGATGACAGGGGGCCACTACAATGAGCAGTTCTTC.

The chain joins TRBV6-5 to TRBJ2-5, with a weak D call TRBD1 (6 bases). This CDR3 spans 14 amino acids. The germline CDR1 and CDR2 sequences are MNHEY and SVGAGI. The V and J ends lost 2 bases and 1 base respectively, with 8 bases between them. The DNA for the CDR3 is TGTGCCAGCAGTTACGGGACAATCCAAGAGACCCAGTACTTC. It yields the protein CASSYGTIQETQYF.

This chain connects TRBV6-4 to TRBJ2-5; 10 positions agree with TRBD1. From germline, CDR1 is MRHNA and CDR2 SNTAGT. This CDR3 is built from 13 residues. J gave up 5 bases and V 5 bases, and 2 bases lay outside the gene matches. The CDR3 nucleotides are TGTGCCAGCAGTCGGGACAGGGGTGAGACCCAGTACTTC. It translates to CASSRDRGETQYF.

J is TRBJ1-2 and V is TRBV30; D call uncertain. Germline values: CDR1 GTSNPN, CDR2 SVGIG (reference sequence). The CDR3 runs to 12 residues. Trimming pared 6 bases from V and 5 bases from J, leaving 13 bases between. The CDR3 here is CACPGGLYGYTF. The CDR3, as DNA: TGTGCCTGCCCGGGTGGGTTATATGGCTACACCTTC. Together with reference TRBV30 and TRBJ1-2, the CDR3 gives the full variable domain: SQTIHQWPATLVQPVGSPLSLECTVEGTSNPNLYWYRQAAGRGLQLLFYSVGIGQISSEVPQNLSASRPQDRQFILSSKKLLLSDSGFYLCACPGGLYGYTFGSGTRLTVV.

The genes are TRBV5-6 and TRBJ1-4, with D maybe TRBD1 (5 bases). The CDR3 has 15 amino acids. The germline V gene encodes CDR1 SGHDT and CDR2 YYEEEE. Trimming pared 4 bases from V and 3 bases from J, leaving 13 bases between. The DNA of the CDR3 is TGTGCCAGCAGCCTAAGACAGCTGTCTAATGAAAAACTGTTTTTT. Its translation: CASSLRQLSNEKLFF.

This chain uses TRBV9 with TRBJ2-2; TRBD1 agrees at 10 bases. The CDR3 covers 17 residues. Germline CDR1 and CDR2: SGDLS and YYNGEE. With 4 bases clipped from V and 2 bases from J, the junction kept 8 bases outside the gene matches. CDR3 protein: CASSPGTGATNTGELFF. The CDR3 coding sequence is TGTGCCAGCAGCCCGGGGACAGGGGCCACTAACACCGGGGAGCTGTTTTTT.

This chain links TRBV10-1 with TRBJ2-2; no reliable D call. V gave up 8 bases and J gave up 0 bases, with 28 bases separating them. CDR1 WNHNN and CDR2 SYGVQD come from the germline V gene (reference sequence). The CDR3 loop spans 20 amino acids. The CDR3: CASLWWVSTVAPSNTGELFF. The CDR3 DNA reads TGCGCCAGCTTGTGGTGGGTGAGTACGGTAGCACCCTCGAACACCGGGGAGCTGTTTTTT.

This chain uses TRBV4-2 with TRBJ1-1, with 7 nucleotides matching TRBD1. In germline, CDR1 is LGHNA, CDR2 YNFKEQ. The CDR3 length is 18 residues. V was clipped by 1 base and J by 6 bases; unmatched bases: 17. CDR3 DNA sequence: TGTGCCAGCAGCCAAGTTTCGAGAGGGACAGTGTTTTATTCTGAAGCTTTCTTT. The encoded protein is CASSQVSRGTVFYSEAFF.

This clone was observed a handful of times. In nucleotides, the CDR3 is TGTGCCAGCAGCCTCAGGGGTGGCGAGCAGTACTTC. Amino acid sequence: CASSLRGGEQYF. The genes are TRBV27 and TRBJ2-7, with a tentative D call TRBD1 (6 bases). The germline V gene encodes CDR1 MNHEY and CDR2 SMNVEV (reference sequence). The CDR3 covers 12 residues. Trimming stripped 6 bases from V and 6 bases from J, with 12 bases between.

The CDR3 protein is CASSQLPGRLNTIYF. The CDR3 DNA reads as TGCGCCAGCAGCCAACTCCCCGGGAGGTTAAACACCATATATTTT. The chain carries TRBV4-3 and TRBJ1-3; D is ambiguous. V was shortened by 2 bases and J by 6 bases, with 14 bases between the two germline ends. This CDR3 contains 15 residues. Per the germline V gene, CDR1 is LGHNA and CDR2 is YSLEER.

V and J are TRBV4-3 and TRBJ1-5; D not certain. CDR3 length: 14 residues. V was shortened by 0 bases and J by 4 bases, with 7 bases between the two germline ends. Germline CDR1 is LGHNA and CDR2 is YSLEER. CDR3 protein: CASSQDWRNQPQHF. The CDR3 DNA is TGCGCCAGCAGCCAAGATTGGAGGAATCAGCCCCAGCATTTT.

V is TRBV6-5 and J is TRBJ1-2; TRBD1 matches at 9 bases. V was clipped by 4 bases and J by 6 bases; unmatched bases: 6. The CDR3 has 14 amino acids. CDR1 MNHEY and CDR2 SVGAGI come from the germline V gene. The chain's CDR3 is CASSWGTGRDGYTF. The CDR3 DNA is TGTGCCAGCAGTTGGGGGACAGGGAGAGATGGCTACACCTTC.